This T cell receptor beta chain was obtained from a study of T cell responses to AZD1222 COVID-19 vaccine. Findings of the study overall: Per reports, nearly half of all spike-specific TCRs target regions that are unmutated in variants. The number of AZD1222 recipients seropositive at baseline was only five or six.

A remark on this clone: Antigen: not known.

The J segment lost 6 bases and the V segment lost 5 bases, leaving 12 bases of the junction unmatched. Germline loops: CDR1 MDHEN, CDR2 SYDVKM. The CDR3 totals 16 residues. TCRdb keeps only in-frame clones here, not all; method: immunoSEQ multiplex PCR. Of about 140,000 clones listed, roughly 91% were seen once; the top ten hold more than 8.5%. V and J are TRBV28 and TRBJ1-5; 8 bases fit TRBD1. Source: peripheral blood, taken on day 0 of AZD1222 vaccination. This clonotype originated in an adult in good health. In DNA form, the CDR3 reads TGTGCCAGCAGTAGCGCCTCACAGGGGGGAACTCAGCCCCAGCATTTT. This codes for CASSSASQGGTQPQHF.